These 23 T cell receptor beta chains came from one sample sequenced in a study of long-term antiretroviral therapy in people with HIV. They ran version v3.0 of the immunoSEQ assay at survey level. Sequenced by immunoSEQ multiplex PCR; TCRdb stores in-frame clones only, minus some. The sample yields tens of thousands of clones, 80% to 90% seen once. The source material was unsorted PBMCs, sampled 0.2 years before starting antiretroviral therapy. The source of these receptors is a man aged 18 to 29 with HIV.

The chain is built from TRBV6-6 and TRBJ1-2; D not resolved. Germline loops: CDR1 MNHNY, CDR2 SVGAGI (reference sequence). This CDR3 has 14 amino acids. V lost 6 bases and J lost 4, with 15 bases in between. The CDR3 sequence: CASRRPDKIYGYTF. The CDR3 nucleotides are TGTGCCAGCAGGCGACCTGACAAGATCTATGGCTACACCTTC.

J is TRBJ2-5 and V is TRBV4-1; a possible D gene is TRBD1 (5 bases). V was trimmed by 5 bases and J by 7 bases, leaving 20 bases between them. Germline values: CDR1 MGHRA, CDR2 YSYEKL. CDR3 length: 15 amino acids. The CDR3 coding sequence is TGCGCCAGCAGCGCTACAGGACCCCGAGTGGGGACCCAGTACTTC. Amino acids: CASSATGPRVGTQYF.

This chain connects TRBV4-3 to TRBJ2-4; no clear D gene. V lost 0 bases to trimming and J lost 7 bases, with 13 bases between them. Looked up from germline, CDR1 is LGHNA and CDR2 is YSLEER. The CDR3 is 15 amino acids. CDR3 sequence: CASSQEHTDGNIQYF. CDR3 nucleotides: TGCGCCAGCAGCCAAGAACACACAGACGGTAACATTCAGTACTTC.

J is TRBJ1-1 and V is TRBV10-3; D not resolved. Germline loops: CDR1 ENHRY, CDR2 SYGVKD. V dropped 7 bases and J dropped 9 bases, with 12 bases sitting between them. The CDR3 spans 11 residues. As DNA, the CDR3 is TGTGCCATCACGCTTTGGGTTCAAGCTTTCTTT. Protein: CAITLWVQAFF.

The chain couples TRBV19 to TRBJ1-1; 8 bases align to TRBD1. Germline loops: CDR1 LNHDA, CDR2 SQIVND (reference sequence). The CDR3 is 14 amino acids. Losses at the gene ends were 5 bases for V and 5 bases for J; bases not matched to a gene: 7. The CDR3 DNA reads TGTGCCAGTAGTGGGGACAGGAGGAGGACTGAAGCTTTCTTT. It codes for CASSGDRRRTEAFF.

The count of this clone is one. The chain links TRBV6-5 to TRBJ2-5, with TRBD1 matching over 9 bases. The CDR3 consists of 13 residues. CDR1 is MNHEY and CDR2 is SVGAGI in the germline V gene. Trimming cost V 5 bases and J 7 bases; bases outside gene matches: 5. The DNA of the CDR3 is TGTGCCAGCAGTACAGGGGGCAAGGGGACCCAGTACTTC. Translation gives CASSTGGKGTQYF.

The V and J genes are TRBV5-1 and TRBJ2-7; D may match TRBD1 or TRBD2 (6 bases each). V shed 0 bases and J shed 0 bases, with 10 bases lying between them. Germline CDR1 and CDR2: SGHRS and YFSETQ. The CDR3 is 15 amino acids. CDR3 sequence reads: CASSLAGDNSYEQYF. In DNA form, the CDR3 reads TGCGCCAGCAGCTTGGCGGGGGACAACTCCTACGAGCAGTACTTC.

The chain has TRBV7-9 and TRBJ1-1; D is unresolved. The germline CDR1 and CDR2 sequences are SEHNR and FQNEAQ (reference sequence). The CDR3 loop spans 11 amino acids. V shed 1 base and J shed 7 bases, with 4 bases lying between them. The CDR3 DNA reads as TGTGCCAGCAGCTTAGGTCATGAAGCTTTCTTT. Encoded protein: CASSLGHEAFF. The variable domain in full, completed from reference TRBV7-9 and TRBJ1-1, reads DTGVSQNPRHKITKRGQNVTFRCDPISEHNRLYWYRQTLGQGPEFLTYFQNEAQLEKSRLLSDRFSAERPKGSFSTLEIQRTEQGDSAMYLCASSLGHEAFFGQGTRLTVV.

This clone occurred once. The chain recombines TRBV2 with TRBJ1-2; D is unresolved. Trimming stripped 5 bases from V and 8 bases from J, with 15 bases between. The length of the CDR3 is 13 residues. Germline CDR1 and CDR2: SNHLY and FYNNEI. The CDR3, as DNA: TGTGCCAGCAGTACCCGGGCGGGTTTCGGCTACACCTTC. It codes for CASSTRAGFGYTF.

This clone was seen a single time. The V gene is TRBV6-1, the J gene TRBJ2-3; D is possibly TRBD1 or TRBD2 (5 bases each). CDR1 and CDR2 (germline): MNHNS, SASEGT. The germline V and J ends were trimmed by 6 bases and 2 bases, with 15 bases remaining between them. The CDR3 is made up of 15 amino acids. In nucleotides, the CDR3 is TGTGCCAGCAGAGATCGGGGCACCACCACAGATACGCAGTATTTT. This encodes CASRDRGTTTDTQYF.

CDR3 coding DNA: TGTGCCAGCGGTCCCCCGGGACTCCAAACCGGGGAGCTGTTTTTT. Residues: CASGPPGLQTGELFF. The chain recombines TRBV4-2 with TRBJ2-2; the D gene is possibly TRBD2 (6 bases). There are 15 residues in the CDR3. Trimming took 8 bases from V and 5 from J, leaving 18 bases between them. The germline V gene encodes CDR1 LGHNA and CDR2 YNFKEQ.

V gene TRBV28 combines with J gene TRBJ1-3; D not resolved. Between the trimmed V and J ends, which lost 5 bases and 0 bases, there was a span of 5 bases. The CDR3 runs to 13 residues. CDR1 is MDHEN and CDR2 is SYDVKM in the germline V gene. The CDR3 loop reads CASSLFSGNTIYF. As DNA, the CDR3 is TGTGCCAGCAGTCTGTTCTCTGGAAACACCATATATTTT.

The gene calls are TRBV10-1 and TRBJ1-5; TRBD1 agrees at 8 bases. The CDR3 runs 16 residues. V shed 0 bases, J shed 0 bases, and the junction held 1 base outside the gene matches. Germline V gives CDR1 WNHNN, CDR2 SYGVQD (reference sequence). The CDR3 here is CASSESTGASNQPQHF. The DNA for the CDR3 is TGCGCCAGCAGTGAGTCGACAGGGGCTAGCAATCAGCCCCAGCATTTT.

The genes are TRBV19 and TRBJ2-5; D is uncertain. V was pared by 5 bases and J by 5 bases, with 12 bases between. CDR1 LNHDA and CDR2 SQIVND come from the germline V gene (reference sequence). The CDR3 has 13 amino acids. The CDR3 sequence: CASSVGRVETQYF. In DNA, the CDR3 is TGTGCCAGTAGTGTGGGAAGGGTTGAGACCCAGTACTTC. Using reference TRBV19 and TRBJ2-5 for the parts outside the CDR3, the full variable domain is DGGITQSPKYLFRKEGQNVTLSCEQNLNHDAMYWYRQDPGQGLRLIYYSQIVNDFQKGDIAEGYSVSREKKESFPLTVTSAQKNPTAFYLCASSVGRVETQYFGPGTRLLVL.

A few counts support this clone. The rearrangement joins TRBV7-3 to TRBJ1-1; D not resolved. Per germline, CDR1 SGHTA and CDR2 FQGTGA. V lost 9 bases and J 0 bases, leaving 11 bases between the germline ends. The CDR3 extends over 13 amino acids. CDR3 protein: CASTTVVNTEAFF. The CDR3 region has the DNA TGTGCCAGTACAACAGTGGTGAACACTGAAGCTTTCTTT.

CDR3 DNA sequence: TGTGCCAGTAGTTCGGACCCCTACGAGCAGTACTTC. Translated: CASSSDPYEQYF. This chain connects TRBV19 to TRBJ2-7, with unresolved D. The germline V gene encodes CDR1 LNHDA and CDR2 SQIVND (reference sequence). The CDR3 runs 12 residues. The V and J ends lost 5 bases and 2 bases respectively, with 7 bases between them. The whole variable domain, filled in from reference TRBV19 and TRBJ2-7, reads DGGITQSPKYLFRKEGQNVTLSCEQNLNHDAMYWYRQDPGQGLRLIYYSQIVNDFQKGDIAEGYSVSREKKESFPLTVTSAQKNPTAFYLCASSSDPYEQYFGPGTRLTVT.

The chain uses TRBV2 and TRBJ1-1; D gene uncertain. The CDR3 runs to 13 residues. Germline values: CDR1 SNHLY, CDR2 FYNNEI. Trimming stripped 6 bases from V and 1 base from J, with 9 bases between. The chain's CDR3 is CASRGGGNTEAFF. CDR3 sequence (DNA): TGTGCCAGCAGGGGCGGTGGGAACACTGAAGCTTTCTTT.

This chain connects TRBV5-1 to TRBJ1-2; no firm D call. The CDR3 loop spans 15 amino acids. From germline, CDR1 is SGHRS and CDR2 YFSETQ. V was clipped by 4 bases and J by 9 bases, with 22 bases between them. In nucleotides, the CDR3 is TGCGCCAGCAGCGGAGGACTGTTGGAAACAACTCGCTACACCTTC. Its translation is CASSGGLLETTRYTF.

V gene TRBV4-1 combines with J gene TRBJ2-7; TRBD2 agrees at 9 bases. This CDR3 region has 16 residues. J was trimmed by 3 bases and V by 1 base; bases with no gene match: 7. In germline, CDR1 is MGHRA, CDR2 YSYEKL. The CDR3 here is CASSQAPAGGLYEQYF. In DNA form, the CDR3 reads TGCGCCAGCAGCCAAGCGCCGGCGGGGGGGCTCTACGAGCAGTACTTC.

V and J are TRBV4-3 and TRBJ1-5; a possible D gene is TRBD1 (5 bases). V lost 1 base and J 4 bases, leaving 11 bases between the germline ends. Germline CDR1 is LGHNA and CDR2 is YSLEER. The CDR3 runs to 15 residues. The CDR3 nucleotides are TGCGCCAGCAGCCAAGCTTTACAGGATAATCAGCCCCAGCATTTT. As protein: CASSQALQDNQPQHF.

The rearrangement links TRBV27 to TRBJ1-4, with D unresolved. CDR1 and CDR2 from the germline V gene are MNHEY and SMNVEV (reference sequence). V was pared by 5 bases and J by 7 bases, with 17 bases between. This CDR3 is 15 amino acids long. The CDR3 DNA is TGTGCCAGCAGTCCCTTCGCAGGCAACCCTGAAAAACTGTTTTTT. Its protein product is CASSPFAGNPEKLFF.

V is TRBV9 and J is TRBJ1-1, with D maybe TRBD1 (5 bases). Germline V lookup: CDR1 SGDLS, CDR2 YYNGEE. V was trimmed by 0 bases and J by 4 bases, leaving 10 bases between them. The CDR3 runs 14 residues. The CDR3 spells CASSVAGGITEAFF. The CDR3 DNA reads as TGTGCCAGCAGCGTAGCGGGGGGGATCACTGAAGCTTTCTTT.

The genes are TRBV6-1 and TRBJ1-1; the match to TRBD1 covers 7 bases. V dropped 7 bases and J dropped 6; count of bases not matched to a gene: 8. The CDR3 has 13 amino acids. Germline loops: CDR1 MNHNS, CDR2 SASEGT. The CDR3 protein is CASTYSGQAEAFF. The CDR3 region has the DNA TGTGCCAGCACCTACAGTGGACAGGCTGAAGCTTTCTTT.